This T cell receptor (beta chain) was captured by sequencing in a study of blood T cell repertoires in COVID-19. About the study: T cells, B-cell-depleted T cells, or PBMCs provided the cDNA or gDNA that served as material.

Per the original methods: Counts of nucleated cells, estimated from reference gene primer amplification, were obtained. Clones were sequenced by immunoSEQ multiplex PCR, and TCRdb holds only the in-frame ones, with some missing. The V and J calls and the clone size are those of that table, but D and trimming were determined from the DNA. The sample has roughly 30,000 clones; roughly 93% are singletons. The CDR3 has 17 amino acids. V lost 0 bases and J lost 3, with 16 bases in between. CDR1 is SGHDT, CDR2 YYEEEE, per germline. The clonotype was recovered from a human donor in a cohort sampled during active COVID-19. The sequencing input was peripheral blood. The chain joins TRBV5-6 to TRBJ2-1, with D maybe TRBD1 (5 bases). The CDR3 DNA reads as TGTGCCAGCAGCTTGGGGGGCAAGGGGCGTTTCTACAATGAGCAGTTCTTC. Residues: CASSLGGKGRFYNEQFF.